The 18 T cell receptor beta chains presented below share a single source sample, sequenced in a study of long-term antiretroviral therapy in people with HIV. This was the immunoSEQ v3.0 assay at survey level. The protocol was immunoSEQ multiplex PCR, while the TCRdb copy is restricted to in-frame clones and leaves out a portion. The repertoire includes around 30,000 clones, approximately 96% of them detected once, and 2% to 3% sits in the top ten. The sample in question was unsorted PBMCs, obtained approximately 6.8 years after starting antiretroviral therapy. The receptors were sampled from a man in his thirties or forties with HIV.

This chain joins TRBV7-2 and TRBJ2-7; 10 nucleotides agree with TRBD1. The CDR3 extends over 16 amino acids. Per germline, CDR1 SGHTA and CDR2 FQGNSA. After removal of 0 bases from V and 5 bases from J, the junction contained 7 bases not matched to a gene. CDR3 DNA sequence: TGTGCCAGCAGCTTAGCGGCGCGACAGGGGGCCCACGAGCAGTACTTC. Translating it yields CASSLAARQGAHEQYF.

The V gene is TRBV4-3, the J gene TRBJ2-7; tentatively, D is TRBD1 (6 bases). Germline V lookup: CDR1 LGHNA, CDR2 YSLEER. V lost 3 bases and J 4 bases, leaving 13 bases between the germline ends. CDR3 length equals 14 residues. CDR3 DNA sequence: TGCGCCAGCAGCCACGCAGCTGGACAGTACGAGCAGTACTTC. The encoded protein is CASSHAAGQYEQYF.

Only one count was recorded for this clone. The chain joins TRBV2 to TRBJ2-1; D might be TRBD1 (5 bases). Germline CDR1 is SNHLY and CDR2 is FYNNEI. V was trimmed by 8 bases and J by 4 bases, leaving 9 bases between them. The CDR3 covers 12 residues. The CDR3 DNA reads TGTGCCAGCGCCAGACAGTACAATGAGCAGTTCTTC. It specifies CASARQYNEQFF.

The J gene is TRBJ2-1, the V gene TRBV6-5, with D hard to call. The CDR3 sequence is 12 residues long. Germline loops: CDR1 MNHEY, CDR2 SVGAGI. V gave up 5 bases and J gave up 7 bases, with 9 bases separating them. CDR3 residues: CASSPLGNEQFF. CDR3 bases: TGTGCCAGCAGTCCGCTGGGGAATGAGCAGTTCTTC.

The genes are TRBV5-6 and TRBJ2-1, with 9 nucleotides matching TRBD2. Germline V lookup: CDR1 SGHDT, CDR2 YYEEEE. After removal of 9 bases from V and 0 bases from J, the junction contained 16 bases not matched to a gene. The CDR3 spans 18 residues. CDR3 DNA sequence: TGTGCCACTGAGTTGGCGGGGGGGGGCCCCGGCTCCTACAATGAGCAGTTCTTC. It translates to CATELAGGGPGSYNEQFF.

V is TRBV19 and J is TRBJ2-3; possibly TRBD2 for D (6 bases). Germline CDR1 and CDR2: LNHDA and SQIVND (reference sequence). The V and J ends lost 3 bases and 1 base respectively, with 14 bases between them. This CDR3 comprises 16 residues. CDR3 nucleotide sequence: TGTGCCAGTAGTATGACTTGGGGGGAACGCACAGATACGCAGTATTTT. Translating gives CASSMTWGERTDTQYF.

This chain joins TRBV4-2 and TRBJ1-1, with D perhaps TRBD1 (5 bases). Germline loops: CDR1 LGHNA, CDR2 YNFKEQ. V was clipped by 1 base and J by 3 bases, with 12 bases between them. The CDR3 has 15 amino acids. The CDR3 bases are TGTGCCAGCAGCCAAGTGGGGGTGGGGGACACTGAAGCTTTCTTT. This translates into CASSQVGVGDTEAFF.

The chain employs TRBV7-9 and TRBJ2-7, with TRBD1 identical over 11 bases. Germline V CDR1 and CDR2: SEHNR, FQNEAQ (reference sequence). After removal of 5 bases from V and 4 bases from J, the junction contained 7 bases not matched to a gene. This CDR3 is built from 15 residues. CDR3 bases: TGTGCCAGCAGCAATCCCGGGACAGGGGGTTACGAGCAGTACTTC. Translated: CASSNPGTGGYEQYF.

This clone was observed a handful of times. The rearrangement uses TRBV4-1 and TRBJ1-2; D unclear. In germline, CDR1 is MGHRA, CDR2 YSYEKL. The CDR3 is 15 amino acids. V lost 0 bases and J lost 8, with 16 bases in between. CDR3 sequence: CASSQEGWQKRGYTF. The CDR3 DNA follows: TGCGCCAGCAGCCAAGAAGGATGGCAGAAACGGGGCTACACCTTC.

The CDR3 DNA sequence: TGTGCCAGCAGCGTAGACCTCACTTTCAGGGGCCAGAATTACAATGAGCAGTTCTTC. As protein: CASSVDLTFRGQNYNEQFF. The chain recombines TRBV9 with TRBJ2-1, with D perhaps TRBD1 (6 bases). Per germline, CDR1 SGDLS and CDR2 YYNGEE. This CDR3 is 19 amino acids long. V was clipped by 0 bases and J by 4 bases, with 23 bases between them. Using reference TRBV9 and TRBJ2-1 for the parts outside the CDR3, the full variable domain is DSGVTQTPKHLITATGQRVTLRCSPRSGDLSVYWYQQSLDQGLQFLIQYYNGEERAKGNILERFSAQQFPDLHSELNLSSLELGDSALYFCASSVDLTFRGQNYNEQFFGPGTRLTVL.

A single count supports this clone. The gene calls are TRBV27 and TRBJ2-1; TRBD2 matches 10 bases. The CDR3 is 19 amino acids. Germline V gene data show CDR1 as MNHEY and CDR2 as SMNVEV (reference sequence). Unmatched junction bases numbered 15, after V lost 6 bases and J lost 1 base. The CDR3 loop reads CASSLSLLEREGSYNEQFF. The CDR3 DNA reads TGTGCCAGCAGCCTAAGCCTCCTCGAGCGGGAGGGTTCCTACAATGAGCAGTTCTTC.

V and J are TRBV19 and TRBJ1-5, with D possibly TRBD1 on 6 matching bases. The CDR3 has 14 residues. The ends were cut back, 4 bases at V and 5 bases at J, with 12 bases in the middle. CDR1 LNHDA and CDR2 SQIVND come from the germline V gene (reference sequence). The CDR3 spells CASSKSGEHQPQHF. The CDR3 DNA is TGTGCCAGTAGTAAATCAGGGGAGCATCAGCCCCAGCATTTT.

The chain couples TRBV27 to TRBJ2-3; D uncertain. Per germline, CDR1 MNHEY and CDR2 SMNVEV (reference sequence). With 2 bases removed from V and 8 bases from J, the gap between germline ends came to 20 bases. CDR3 size: 16 residues. CDR3 sequence: CASSLTPLEFRGTQYF. The CDR3 nucleotides read TGTGCCAGCAGTTTAACTCCCCTAGAGTTCCGAGGTACGCAGTATTTT.

This chain joins TRBV27 and TRBJ2-7; 10 bases line up with TRBD1. The CDR3 totals 14 residues. Germline CDR1 MNHEY, CDR2 SMNVEV (reference sequence). With 8 bases clipped from V and 0 bases from J, the junction kept 4 bases outside the gene matches. CDR3 bases: TGTGCCAGCCAAAGGACAGGGGGCTCCTACGAGCAGTACTTC. Translating it yields CASQRTGGSYEQYF.

As DNA, the CDR3 is TGTGCCAGCAGCTCACAGGTGAACACCGGGGAGCTGTTTTTT. This gives the protein CASSSQVNTGELFF. The chain combines TRBV7-2 with TRBJ2-2; the D gene is possibly TRBD1 (5 bases). Germline loops: CDR1 SGHTA, CDR2 FQGNSA. V was shortened by 4 bases and J by 1 base, with 7 bases between the two germline ends. The CDR3 consists of 14 residues.

CDR3 bases: TGCGCCAGCAGCCAAATGGGGAATTACGAGCAGTACTTC. This gives the protein CASSQMGNYEQYF. The rearrangement links TRBV4-1 to TRBJ2-7; no reliable D call. The CDR3 runs to 13 residues. CDR1 is MGHRA, CDR2 YSYEKL, per germline. Trimming cost V 2 bases and J 4 bases, with 9 bases left between them.

The rearrangement uses TRBV29-1 and TRBJ2-3; maybe TRBD1 (6 bases). Per the germline V gene, CDR1 is SQVTM and CDR2 is ANQGSEA. This CDR3 has 11 amino acids. The V gene lost 7 bases and the J gene lost 6 bases, with 11 bases spanning the gap. CDR3 residues: CSGGHLDTQYF. For the CDR3, the DNA is TGCAGCGGGGGGCACTTGGATACGCAGTATTTT.

The chain couples TRBV9 to TRBJ2-2, with TRBD2 matching over 7 bases. With 4 bases clipped from V and 5 bases from J, the junction kept 5 bases outside the gene matches. This CDR3 comprises 14 residues. From germline, CDR1 is SGDLS and CDR2 YYNGEE. This CDR3 is CASSRDGGTGELFF. CDR3 DNA sequence: TGTGCCAGCAGCAGGGACGGGGGGACCGGGGAGCTGTTTTTT.